Listed here are 10 T cell receptor beta chains from one sample, sequenced in a study of shared clonotypes between healthy human individuals. Method: immunoSEQ multiplex PCR; TCRdb's copy keeps in-frame clones and lacks some. The sample has 2 million to 3 million clones; roughly 93% are singletons. Sequencing input: naive CD4+ T cells from PBMCs. This sample's subset: CD45RA+ positively selected. The receptors originated from a man between 18 and 35 years old in good health. Some clones in this sample may be carry-over from other donors' samples.

The chain recombines TRBV15 with TRBJ1-1, with D maybe TRBD1 (5 bases). Looked up from germline, CDR1 is LNHNV and CDR2 is YYDKDF (reference sequence). V gave up 1 base and J gave up 7 bases, with 10 bases separating them. This CDR3 region has 13 residues. As DNA, the CDR3 is TGTGCCACCAGCAGAGTAGGGGTGGGTGAAGCTTTCTTT. Its translation: CATSRVGVGEAFF.

The chain couples TRBV10-3 to TRBJ2-3; the match to TRBD2 covers 7 bases. The ends lost 4 bases at V and 3 bases at J; junction bases unmatched: 7. This CDR3 is built from 15 residues. The germline V gene encodes CDR1 ENHRY and CDR2 SYGVKD. This chain's CDR3 is CAISASPGLTDTQYF. CDR3 sequence (DNA): TGTGCCATCAGTGCAAGTCCGGGACTAACAGATACGCAGTATTTT.

V is TRBV4-1 and J is TRBJ2-1, with D tentatively TRBD2 (6 bases). Germline CDR1 MGHRA, CDR2 YSYEKL. V was shortened by 4 bases and J by 6 bases, with 7 bases between the two germline ends. The CDR3 sequence is 12 residues long. CDR3 amino acids: CASSRRGNEQFF. The CDR3, as DNA: TGCGCCAGCAGCCGGCGGGGCAATGAGCAGTTCTTC.

A word on this clone: The sample holds other DNA sequences that translate to the same CDR3. The V and J genes are TRBV29-1 and TRBJ2-7; D remains unclear. With 6 bases removed from V and 4 bases from J, the gap between germline ends came to 7 bases. The germline CDR1 and CDR2 sequences are SQVTM and ANQGSEA. This CDR3 has 10 amino acids. As DNA, the CDR3 is TGCAGCGTCTTAGGTTACGAGCAGTACTTC. Its translation is CSVLGYEQYF.

Worth noting for this clone: Other DNA sequences within the sample encode an identical CDR3. The rearrangement uses TRBV18 and TRBJ2-3, with TRBD2 identical over 14 bases. The J segment lost 2 bases and the V segment lost 0 bases, leaving 4 bases of the junction unmatched. The germline gives CDR1 KGHSH, CDR2 LQKENI. CDR3 length equals 18 residues. CDR3 amino acids: CASSPPGLAGGSTDTQYF. In nucleotides, the CDR3 is TGTGCCAGCTCACCACCCGGACTAGCGGGAGGCTCCACAGATACGCAGTATTTT.

The chain combines TRBV5-6 with TRBJ2-1, with 14 positions matching TRBD2. V trimming: 5 bases; J trimming: 11 bases; junction bases outside the gene matches: 12. Germline V lookup: CDR1 SGHDT, CDR2 YYEEEE. There are 16 residues in the CDR3. CDR3 coding DNA: TGTGCCAGCAGAAAATTCCCGGGACTAGCGGGAGATCAGCAGTTCTTC. Translation gives CASRKFPGLAGDQQFF.

This clone was picked up one time. The chain employs TRBV14 and TRBJ2-1, with TRBD2 matching over 8 bases. CDR1 and CDR2 (germline): SGHDN, FVKESK. The CDR3 extends over 14 amino acids. After removal of 0 bases from V and 12 bases from J, the junction contained 7 bases not matched to a gene. The CDR3 nucleotides read TGTGCCAGCAGCCAAGATCGGGGGGGCGTGTGGCAGTTCTTC. Translation: CASSQDRGGVWQFF.

This clone was observed once. The gene calls are TRBV12-5 and TRBJ2-7; 8 bases fit TRBD2. V lost 3 bases, J lost 2 bases, and 9 bases stayed unmatched. The CDR3 totals 16 residues. Germline V lookup: CDR1 LGHNT, CDR2 FRNRAP. The CDR3 region has the DNA TGTGCTAGTGGTTTTGGAAGCGGGAGAGGCCCCTACGAGCAGTACTTC. Translated: CASGFGSGRGPYEQYF.

In the case of this clone: This sample includes further DNA sequences coding for the same CDR3. The chain has TRBV5-6 and TRBJ1-4, with unresolved D. Trimming cost V 3 bases and J 4 bases, with 4 bases left between them. In germline, CDR1 is SGHDT, CDR2 YYEEEE. There are 12 residues in the CDR3. CDR3 sequence (DNA): TGTGCCAGCAGCTCCCTTAATGAAAAACTGTTTTTT. It codes for CASSSLNEKLFF.

This clone has a single count. The rearrangement joins TRBV7-2 to TRBJ2-5; D uncertain. V was clipped by 5 bases and J by 9 bases, with 13 bases between them. CDR3 size: 12 residues. Germline loops: CDR1 SGHTA, CDR2 FQGNSA. This chain's CDR3 is CASSGDLGSQYF. The CDR3 DNA is TGTGCCAGCAGCGGAGATCTAGGATCCCAGTACTTC.